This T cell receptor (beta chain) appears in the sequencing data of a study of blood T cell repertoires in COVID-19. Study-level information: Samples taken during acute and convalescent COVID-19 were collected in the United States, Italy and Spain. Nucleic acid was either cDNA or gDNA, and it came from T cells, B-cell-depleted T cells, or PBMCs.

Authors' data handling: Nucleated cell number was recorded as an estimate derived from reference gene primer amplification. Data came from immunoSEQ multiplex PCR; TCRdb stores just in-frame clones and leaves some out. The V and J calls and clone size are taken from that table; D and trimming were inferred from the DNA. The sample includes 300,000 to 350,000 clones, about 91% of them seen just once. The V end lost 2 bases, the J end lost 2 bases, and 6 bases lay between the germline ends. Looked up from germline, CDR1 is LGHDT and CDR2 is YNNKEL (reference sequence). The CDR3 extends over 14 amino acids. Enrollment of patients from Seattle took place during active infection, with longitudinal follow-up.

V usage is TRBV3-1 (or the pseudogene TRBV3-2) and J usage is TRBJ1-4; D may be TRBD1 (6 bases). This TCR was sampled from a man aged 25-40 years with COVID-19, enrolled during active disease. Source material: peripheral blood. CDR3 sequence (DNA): TGTGCCAGCAGCCAAAGGGGGACTAATGAAAAACTGTTTTTT. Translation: CASSQRGTNEKLFF.